The rows below give T cell receptor beta chains drawn from one sample of a study of human T cells and chemical hapten exposure. Each CDR3 protein gets one entry after TCRdb re-called the 5' RACE reads with MiXCR. The data show more than 60,000 distinct CDR3 sequences, with roughly 15% seen just once and under 7.5% held by the top ten. These receptors all stem from a female donor in good health. CDR3s include the opening cysteine and the closing phenylalanine or tryptophan. Each record gives: V gene, clone size, D gene, J gene, CDR3 DNA, CDR3 protein. D genes are given only for firm matches. Clone size is given for some rows only: seen once, a few or many times, or a class if the clone is expanded.

V: TRBV6-5; size: NA; D: TRBD1; J: TRBJ2-3; DNA: TGTGCCAGCAGTCCCCGGGACAGGGCAAATACGCAGTATTTT; CDR3: CASSPRDRANTQYF
V: TRBV12-3/TRBV12-4; size: many; D: NA; J: TRBJ2-2; DNA: TGTGCCAGCAGTTTTCAGGGCTCGAGGGAGCTGTTTTTT; CDR3: CASSFQGSRELFF
V: TRBV5-4; size: few; D: TRBD1; J: TRBJ1-1; DNA: TGTGCCAGCAGCTTCGGGACAGATGCTTTCTTT; CDR3: CASSFGTDAFF
V: TRBV7-2; size: NA; D: TRBD1; J: TRBJ2-5; DNA: TGTGCCAGCAGCTTAGCTGCCCAGGGGGTCACGGAGACCCAGTACTTC; CDR3: CASSLAAQGVTETQYF
V: TRBV15; size: NA; D: NA; J: TRBJ2-2; DNA: TGTGCCACCAGCAGACTCCTCCGGGAAACCGGGGAGCTGTTTTTT; CDR3: CATSRLLRETGELFF
V: TRBV6-6; size: NA; D: NA; J: TRBJ1-4; DNA: TGTGCCAGCATCAACGGGGGTAGGACTAATGAAAAACTGTTTTTT; CDR3: CASINGGRTNEKLFF
V: TRBV15; size: few; D: NA; J: TRBJ1-4; DNA: TGTGCCACCAGCAGTAAGATAGGAGGGAAGCGTGAAAAACTGTTTTTT; CDR3: CATSSKIGGKREKLFF
V: TRBV24-1; size: medium-sized; D: NA; J: TRBJ2-2; DNA: TGTGCCACCAGTGATGCCCGGGATACCGGGGAGCTGTTTTTT; CDR3: CATSDARDTGELFF
V: TRBV7-2; size: medium-sized; D: NA; J: TRBJ1-5; DNA: TGTGCCAGCAGCACTGAGAGCAATCAGCCCCAGCATTTT; CDR3: CASSTESNQPQHF
V: TRBV12-3/TRBV12-4; size: NA; D: NA; J: TRBJ2-4; DNA: TGTGCCAGCAGTTTCGGCTCGAGGGGCAAAAACATTCAGTACTTC; CDR3: CASSFGSRGKNIQYF
V: TRBV6-2/TRBV6-3; size: NA; D: NA; J: TRBJ1-2; DNA: TGTGCCAGCAGATTCGGACAGCCTAACTATGGCTACACCTTC; CDR3: CASRFGQPNYGYTF
V: TRBV6-1; size: NA; D: NA; J: TRBJ2-4; DNA: TGTGCCAGCAGTGCACAGAAGGACATTCAGTACTTC; CDR3: CASSAQKDIQYF
V: TRBV7-2; size: few; D: TRBD1; J: TRBJ1-4; DNA: TGTGCCAGCAGCTCTGACCCCCAGGGGGCTAATGAAAAACTGTTTTTT; CDR3: CASSSDPQGANEKLFF
V: TRBV7-6; size: NA; D: TRBD2; J: TRBJ2-7; DNA: TGTGCCAGCACCCCTAGGCCCCGGGGGGGCGAGCAGTACTTC; CDR3: CASTPRPRGGEQYF
V: TRBV6-1; size: few; D: NA; J: TRBJ1-5; DNA: TGTGCCAGCAGTGGGGAGCAGGGACGCGCTTACTATCAGCCCCAGCATTTT; CDR3: CASSGEQGRAYYQPQHF
V: TRBV6-1; size: few; D: NA; J: TRBJ2-3; DNA: TGTGCCAGCAGTGACTTAGTGACGCAGTATTTT; CDR3: CASSDLVTQYF
V: TRBV18; size: NA; D: NA; J: TRBJ2-1; DNA: TGTGCCAGCTCACCGGTCTCGGACCCCACCACCAACAATGAGCAGTTCTTC; CDR3: CASSPVSDPTTNNEQFF
V: TRBV6-1; size: many; D: TRBD2; J: TRBJ2-7; DNA: TGTGCCAGCAACCCCGGACTAGCGGGGGCCTACGAGCAGTACTTC; CDR3: CASNPGLAGAYEQYF
V: TRBV3-1; size: few; D: NA; J: TRBJ1-3; DNA: TGTGCCAGCAGCCAAGTTGCCGGAAACACCATATATTTT; CDR3: CASSQVAGNTIYF
V: TRBV29-1; size: NA; D: NA; J: TRBJ1-1; DNA: TGCAGCGTTGGGGGGGTCATAGGGGACACTGAAGCTTTCTTT; CDR3: CSVGGVIGDTEAFF
V: TRBV7-2; size: few; D: NA; J: TRBJ2-3; DNA: TGTGCCAGCAGCCTACGGGACGGCAGCACAGATACGCAGTATTTT; CDR3: CASSLRDGSTDTQYF
V: TRBV7-9; size: NA; D: TRBD1; J: TRBJ1-2; DNA: TGTGCCAGCAGCCATTTTGGACAGGGTCAGAACTATGGCTACACCTTC; CDR3: CASSHFGQGQNYGYTF
V: TRBV7-8; size: few; D: TRBD1; J: TRBJ2-1; DNA: TGTGCCAGCAGCCAGACAGGGAACTCCTACAATGAGCAGTTCTTC; CDR3: CASSQTGNSYNEQFF
V: TRBV3-1; size: many; D: NA; J: TRBJ2-5; DNA: TGTGCCAGCAGCCAAGACGGAGTTAGCACTGAGACCCAGTACTTC; CDR3: CASSQDGVSTETQYF
V: TRBV7-9; size: few; D: NA; J: TRBJ1-1; DNA: TGTGCCAGCAGCTTGGTCTCAGGGGTTGGCACTGAAGCTTTCTTT; CDR3: CASSLVSGVGTEAFF
V: TRBV14; size: NA; D: NA; J: TRBJ1-1; DNA: TGTGCCAGCAGCCAGGGGGACGGTCGAGAAGCTTTCTTT; CDR3: CASSQGDGREAFF
V: TRBV6-1; size: few; D: TRBD2; J: TRBJ2-7; DNA: TGTGCCAGCAGTGATGATAGCGGGAGTCCCCACGAGCAGTACTTC; CDR3: CASSDDSGSPHEQYF
V: TRBV7-2; size: few; D: NA; J: TRBJ1-1; DNA: TGTGCCAGCAGCTTAGTTTGGACAGAGAACACTGAAGCTTTCTTT; CDR3: CASSLVWTENTEAFF
V: TRBV20-1; size: NA; D: TRBD2; J: TRBJ2-3; DNA: TGCAGTGCTAGAGAAGCGGGAGGGCCGTGGTTCCGGGATACGCAGTATTTT; CDR3: CSAREAGGPWFRDTQYF
V: TRBV12-3/TRBV12-4; size: few; D: TRBD2; J: TRBJ2-2; DNA: TGTGCCAGCAGTTTTACGGGATGGACTAGCAAAGACACCGGGGAGCTGTTTTTT; CDR3: CASSFTGWTSKDTGELFF
V: TRBV20-1; size: NA; D: TRBD1; J: TRBJ1-1; DNA: TGCAGTGCTTGGGCCTTGAGGGACAGGGGACTCTACACTGAAGCTTTCTTT; CDR3: CSAWALRDRGLYTEAFF
V: TRBV6-5; size: many; D: TRBD2; J: TRBJ2-1; DNA: TGTGCCAGCAGTTACACTAGCGGGGGGTACAATGAGCAGTTCTTC; CDR3: CASSYTSGGYNEQFF
V: TRBV6-5; size: NA; D: NA; J: TRBJ1-2; DNA: TGTGCCAGCAGTTCCTCTAATCAGTATTCGGGTGGCTACACCTTC; CDR3: CASSSSNQYSGGYTF
V: TRBV19; size: NA; D: NA; J: TRBJ2-4; DNA: TGTGCCAGTAGTATCGCAAGGGGGTCCATAGGAAACATTCAGTACTTC; CDR3: CASSIARGSIGNIQYF
V: TRBV7-9; size: few; D: NA; J: TRBJ2-7; DNA: TGTGCCAGCAGCTCCGCCGGCAGGGCGGTTCCGGGCTACGAGCAGTACTTC; CDR3: CASSSAGRAVPGYEQYF
V: TRBV7-2; size: few; D: NA; J: TRBJ2-3; DNA: TGTGCCAGCAGCTTAGTATCCTTCACAGATACGCAGTATTTT; CDR3: CASSLVSFTDTQYF
V: TRBV7-9; size: NA; D: NA; J: TRBJ1-5; DNA: TGTGCCAGCAGCGCGGATAATCAGCCCCAGCATTTT; CDR3: CASSADNQPQHF
V: TRBV6-1; size: NA; D: NA; J: TRBJ2-3; DNA: TGTGCCAGCAGGCCCGGACAAGGAACAGATACGCAGTATTTT; CDR3: CASRPGQGTDTQYF
V: TRBV29-1; size: few; D: NA; J: TRBJ2-6; DNA: TGCAGCGTTGAAGGTGGTAGCTCTGGGGCCAACGTCCTGACTTTC; CDR3: CSVEGGSSGANVLTF
V: TRBV6-6; size: NA; D: NA; J: TRBJ1-1; DNA: TGTGCCAGCAGTTACTCACCATATCGGGACACTGAAGCTTTCTTT; CDR3: CASSYSPYRDTEAFF
V: TRBV10-3; size: NA; D: NA; J: TRBJ1-1; DNA: TGTGCCATCAGTGAGACCCCACGCAGGGACACTGAAGCTTTCTTT; CDR3: CAISETPRRDTEAFF
V: TRBV18; size: NA; D: NA; J: TRBJ1-1; DNA: TGTGCCAGCTCACCAACGGGGGGCACTGAAGCTTTCTTT; CDR3: CASSPTGGTEAFF
V: TRBV12-3/TRBV12-4; size: few; D: TRBD2; J: TRBJ2-3; DNA: TGTGCCAGCAGGCCGGGACTAGATAACGCAGATACGCAGTATTTT; CDR3: CASRPGLDNADTQYF
V: TRBV5-1; size: NA; D: NA; J: TRBJ2-5; DNA: TGCGCCAGCAGGGAGGCGGAGACCCAGTACTTC; CDR3: CASREAETQYF
V: TRBV29-1; size: NA; D: NA; J: TRBJ1-1; DNA: TGCAGCGCCGCCGGGACAAACGGGGGGGGAGCTTTCTTT; CDR3: CSAAGTNGGGAFF
V: TRBV12-3/TRBV12-4; size: few; D: TRBD1; J: TRBJ2-2; DNA: TGTGCCAGCAGGAGGACAGGCCCTAACACCGGGGAGCTGTTTTTT; CDR3: CASRRTGPNTGELFF
V: TRBV7-2; size: NA; D: NA; J: TRBJ2-3; DNA: TGTGCCAGCAGCTTGGCCTTAATGGGGGGTGCCACAGATACGCAGTATTTT; CDR3: CASSLALMGGATDTQYF